These 9 T cell receptor beta chains were sequenced from one sample in a study of CD4 T cells in relation to SARS-CoV-2 and coronaviruses. Their antigens are not known. Before the COVID-19 pandemic, during about 2011-2019, CD4+ T cells were taken from unexposed donors. Isolation of CD4+ T cells took place after roughly nine days in culture. Data came from immunoSEQ multiplex PCR; TCRdb stores just in-frame clones and leaves some out. This sample has around 24,000 clones, with less than 80% found just once. The sequenced material came from CD4+ T cells from PBMCs, cultured in vitro. The receptor source for this set is a human donor in good health.

The chain is built from TRBV5-1 and TRBJ2-2; 8 nucleotides agree with TRBD1. V trimming: 2 bases; J trimming: 2 bases; junction bases outside the gene matches: 11. This CDR3 spans 18 amino acids. CDR1 and CDR2 from the germline V gene are SGHRS and YFSETQ. CDR3 sequence: CASSFGWGTGHNTGELFF. For the CDR3, the DNA is TGCGCCAGCAGCTTCGGGTGGGGGACAGGACATAACACCGGGGAGCTGTTTTTT. The full variable domain, in which reference TRBV5-1 and TRBJ2-2 provide the parts outside the CDR3, is KAGVTQTPRYLIKTRGQQVTLSCSPISGHRSVSWYQQTPGQGLQFLFEYFSETQRNKGNFPGRFSGRQFSNSRSEMNVSTLELGDSALYLCASSFGWGTGHNTGELFFGEGSRLTVL.

This clone appeared a single time. The gene calls are TRBV6-5 and TRBJ2-4, with 10 bases that match TRBD1. The CDR3 runs 15 residues. From germline, CDR1 is MNHEY and CDR2 SVGAGI. V dropped 5 bases and J dropped 5; count of bases not matched to a gene: 6. The CDR3: CASSRDRGGENIQYF. CDR3 DNA sequence: TGTGCCAGCAGTAGGGACAGGGGAGGGGAAAACATTCAGTACTTC.

The J gene is TRBJ1-4, the V gene TRBV5-1, with D uncertain. CDR3 length: 14 amino acids. Between the trimmed V and J ends, which lost 2 bases and 0 bases, there was a span of 5 bases. CDR1 and CDR2 from the germline V gene are SGHRS and YFSETQ. CDR3 nucleotide sequence: TGCGCCAGCAGCTTCTCTGCAACTAATGAAAAACTGTTTTTT. Translation: CASSFSATNEKLFF.

J is TRBJ1-5 and V is TRBV19, with 11 bases identical to TRBD1. Germline V gives CDR1 LNHDA, CDR2 SQIVND (reference sequence). The CDR3 spans 15 residues. The V segment lost 7 bases and the J segment 7 bases; nucleotides outside the gene matches: 9. The CDR3 DNA follows: TGTGCCAGTAATCCTGGACAGGGGGCTCGGCAGCCCCAGCATTTT. As protein: CASNPGQGARQPQHF.

This chain connects TRBV25-1 to TRBJ2-7; the D gene could be TRBD1 or TRBD2 (5 bases each). CDR1 and CDR2 from the germline V gene are MGHDK and SYGVNS. Trimming removed 4 bases at V and 3 bases at J, with 13 bases between. The CDR3 contains 14 residues. CDR3 protein: CASSAAGTVYEQYF. The CDR3 DNA follows: TGTGCCAGCAGTGCTGCAGGGACGGTCTACGAGCAGTACTTC.

The V gene is TRBV19, the J gene TRBJ1-5; no clear D. V was shortened by 1 base and J by 4 bases, with 14 bases between the two germline ends. The germline CDR1 and CDR2 sequences are LNHDA and SQIVND (reference sequence). The CDR3 length is 16 residues. The CDR3 DNA is TGTGCCAGTAGTATAGGCTCAGCCCCTTGGAATCAGCCCCAGCATTTT. It encodes CASSIGSAPWNQPQHF.

The chain couples TRBV4-2 to TRBJ1-1; D uncertain. The V gene lost 0 bases and the J gene lost 0 bases, with 8 bases spanning the gap. The CDR3 has 15 residues. Germline V lookup: CDR1 LGHNA, CDR2 YNFKEQ. CDR3 amino acids: CASSQENVMNTEAFF. The CDR3 DNA reads as TGTGCCAGCAGCCAAGAAAACGTAATGAACACTGAAGCTTTCTTT.

J is TRBJ2-2 and V is TRBV3-1 (or the pseudogene TRBV3-2), with D tentatively TRBD1 (6 bases). The CDR3 is 18 residues long. The ends were cut back, 2 bases at V and 0 bases at J, with 16 bases in the middle. The germline gives CDR1 LGHDT, CDR2 YNNKEL (reference sequence). The CDR3 sequence is CASSQYQGPPSNTGELFF. The CDR3 nucleotides are TGTGCCAGCAGCCAATATCAGGGGCCACCCTCGAACACCGGGGAGCTGTTTTTT.

The chain uses TRBV7-9 and TRBJ2-2, with D uncertain. The CDR3 is 14 residues long. The V end was cut by 7 bases, the J end by 0 bases, with 9 bases between. CDR1 is SEHNR and CDR2 is FQNEAQ in the germline V gene (reference sequence). This CDR3 is CASKSDANTGELFF. CDR3 DNA: TGTGCCAGCAAATCGGACGCGAACACCGGGGAGCTGTTTTTT.